One and the same sample provided the 25 T cell receptor beta chains below, sequenced in a study of blood T cell repertoires in COVID-19 (dated by TCRdb to the early 2020s). The library was made by the immunoSEQ multiplex PCR assay. TCRdb took this table from immuneACCESS and kept in-frame rearrangements with V and J called. Such tables lack part of the clones; where checked against another copy, unresolved V genes explain under half of the gap, and the rest is unexplained. The sample has about 300,000 clones on record, about nine tenths of them singletons. In total, the top ten clones hold about 2.7% of the sample. Sequencing used PBMCs or T cells enriched from blood (not recorded which). These receptors came from a woman under 30 who had recovered from COVID-19.

This rearrangement joins TRBV7-2 to TRBJ2-1, with 8 bases fitting TRBD2. There are 15 residues in the CDR3. Germline CDR1 SGHTA, CDR2 FQGNSA. The junction had 7 bases not matched to a gene; V was cut back by 6 bases and J by 3 bases. DNA for the CDR3: TGTGCCAGCAGACAGGCGGGGGGAAACTACAATGAGCAGTTCTTC. This codes for CASRQAGGNYNEQFF. The full variable domain, with the rest looked up from reference TRBV7-2 and TRBJ2-1, is GAGVSQSPSNKVTEKGKDVELRCDPISGHTALYWYRQSLGQGLEFLIYFQGNSAPDKSGLPSDRFSAERTGGSVSTLTIQRTQQEDSAVYLCASRQAGGNYNEQFFGPGTRLTVL.

This clone was seen more than once but under ten times. V and J are TRBV6-5 and TRBJ2-1; D is perhaps TRBD1 (5 bases). CDR3 length: 14 residues. The V end lost 4 bases, the J end lost 5 bases, and 12 bases lay between the germline ends. CDR1 and CDR2 (germline): MNHEY, SVGAGI. CDR3 amino acids: CASSSTGLHNEQFF. CDR3 nucleotide sequence: TGTGCCAGCAGTTCCACAGGCCTCCACAATGAGCAGTTCTTC.

The chain couples TRBV21-1 to TRBJ1-2. TRBV21-1 is labeled a pseudogene. This CDR3 has 17 residues. In DNA form, the CDR3 reads TGTGCCAGCAGCAAAAGGGACTTGTGGATCCCGAACTATGGCTACACCTTC. Protein: CASSKRDLWIPNYGYTF.

The chain recombines TRBV19 with TRBJ1-2, with D maybe TRBD1 (6 bases). The germline CDR1 and CDR2 sequences are LNHDA and SQIVND (reference sequence). Trimming removed 6 bases at V and 4 bases at J, with 15 bases between. The CDR3 loop spans 14 amino acids. CDR3 DNA: TGTGCCAGTAGCCCGTCCCGGGACATCTATGGCTACACCTTC. Protein sequence: CASSPSRDIYGYTF.

The chain has TRBV11-3 and TRBJ2-7; TRBD1 might be the D (5 bases). The CDR3 extends over 14 amino acids. From germline, CDR1 is SGHNT and CDR2 YENEEA. V gave up 3 bases and J gave up 3 bases, with 12 bases separating them. CDR3: CASSFAGLYYEQYF. CDR3 bases: TGTGCCAGCAGCTTCGCAGGGCTTTACTACGAGCAGTACTTC.

The chain joins TRBV4-1 to TRBJ2-3; D unresolved. Per germline, CDR1 MGHRA and CDR2 YSYEKL. V gave up 3 bases and J gave up 2 bases, with 12 bases separating them. The CDR3 extends over 15 amino acids. CDR3 sequence reads: CASSHLQAFTDTQYF. CDR3 DNA: TGCGCCAGCAGCCACCTCCAGGCGTTCACAGATACGCAGTATTTT.

The chain links TRBV5-1 to TRBJ1-4, with a weak D call TRBD1 (5 bases). The CDR3 runs to 16 residues. Between the trimmed V and J ends, which lost 1 base and 3 bases, there was a span of 13 bases. Germline V gives CDR1 SGHRS, CDR2 YFSETQ. Here the CDR3 reads CASSLFPRGSNEKLFF. The CDR3 DNA sequence: TGCGCCAGCAGCTTGTTTCCTAGGGGTTCTAATGAAAAACTGTTTTTT.

The gene calls are TRBV7-9 and TRBJ2-1, with D maybe TRBD2 (5 bases). Deletions cut 3 bases from V and 7 bases from J, with 13 bases between. The V gene's germline CDR1 is SEHNR and CDR2 FQNEAQ (reference sequence). The CDR3 consists of 14 residues. The CDR3 sequence: CASSFALTGNEQFF. As DNA, the CDR3 is TGTGCCAGCAGCTTTGCTCTCACGGGGAATGAGCAGTTCTTC.

With respect to this clone: The identical CDR3 is also encoded by other nucleotide sequences in the sample. J is TRBJ2-3 and V is TRBV12-3 or TRBV12-4; D possibly corresponds to TRBD2 (6 bases). Trimming shortened V by 6 bases and J by 6 bases, and 10 bases separated the two germline ends. CDR3 size: 12 residues. The CDR3 loop reads CASSLRGDTQYF. The CDR3 DNA reads TGTGCCAGCAGCTTACGGGGGGATACGCAGTATTTT.

This rearrangement joins TRBV6-5 to TRBJ1-3, with TRBD1 as a possible D gene (5 bases). The CDR3 length is 14 residues. The germline V gene encodes CDR1 MNHEY and CDR2 SVGAGI. Trimming shortened V by 7 bases and J by 0 bases, and 10 bases separated the two germline ends. The CDR3 DNA follows: TGTGCCAGCATTACAGGACCCTCTGGAAACACCATATATTTT. Residues: CASITGPSGNTIYF.

The CDR3 coding sequence is TGTGCCAGCAGCTTGGGCGGGACAGGGGTTAACTATGGCTACACCTTC. Translating gives CASSLGGTGVNYGYTF. The chain carries TRBV5-5 and TRBJ1-2; 10 bases agree with TRBD1. The germline V gene has CDR1 SGHKS and CDR2 YYEKEE (reference sequence). The CDR3 has 16 amino acids. V shed 0 bases, J shed 1 base, and the junction held 3 bases outside the gene matches.

This clone has just one count. This chain uses TRBV29-1 with TRBJ2-3; the match to TRBD2 covers 14 bases. J gave up 4 bases and V 1 base, and 10 bases lay outside the gene matches. CDR1 and CDR2 (germline): SQVTM, ANQGSEA. CDR3 size: 18 residues. CDR3 sequence (DNA): TGCAGCGTTGAAGTGTATCGGCGGGGACTAGCGGGAGCAGATACGCAGTATTTT. Its protein product is CSVEVYRRGLAGADTQYF.

V gene TRBV19 combines with J gene TRBJ2-7; 8 nucleotides match TRBD2. The CDR3 totals 15 residues. Germline values: CDR1 LNHDA, CDR2 SQIVND (reference sequence). Unmatched junction bases numbered 12, after V lost 8 bases and J lost 3 bases. CDR3 nucleotide sequence: TGTGCCAGTTCCTTTGGACTAGCCTCCATCTACGAGCAGTACTTC. Translating gives CASSFGLASIYEQYF.

A remark on this clone: Other DNA sequences in the sample encode the same CDR3. The rearrangement joins TRBV18 to TRBJ1-5; 8 bases line up with TRBD1. Trimming took 6 bases from V and 7 from J; bases not matched to a gene: 8. There are 14 residues in the CDR3. Germline values: CDR1 KGHSH, CDR2 LQKENI. The CDR3 bases are TGTGCCAGCTCCCCCACAGGGGGTAGACAGCCCCAGCATTTT. This sequence encodes CASSPTGGRQPQHF.

The chain couples TRBV25-1 to TRBJ1-2, with D tentatively TRBD1 (6 bases). The CDR3 is 16 amino acids. Germline V gene data show CDR1 as MGHDK and CDR2 as SYGVNS. V was clipped by 3 bases and J by 7 bases, with 21 bases between them. DNA for the CDR3: TGTGCCAGCAGTGACTTTAGCCGAGACAGGTGGGCTGGCTACACCTTC. Amino acid sequence: CASSDFSRDRWAGYTF.

This chain connects TRBV5-1 to TRBJ2-7; D is unclear. V lost 2 bases and J lost 4, with 16 bases in between. The CDR3 sequence is 15 residues long. Per the germline V gene, CDR1 is SGHRS and CDR2 is YFSETQ. The CDR3 DNA reads TGCGCCAGCAGCTTCCCCCGGTCCTTTGTATACGAGCAGTACTTC. This translates into CASSFPRSFVYEQYF.

This chain uses TRBV11-2 with TRBJ2-2; D perhaps matches TRBD2 (6 bases). The CDR3 is 17 residues long. V lost 5 bases and J 3 bases, leaving 19 bases between the germline ends. The germline CDR1 and CDR2 sequences are SGHAT and FQNNGV. CDR3 residues: CASSPVAGNWDTGELFF. Written as DNA, the CDR3 is TGTGCCAGCAGCCCAGTTGCGGGGAATTGGGACACCGGGGAGCTGTTTTTT.

This clone was seen ten or more times. Other DNA sequences in the sample encode the same CDR3. The chain is built from TRBV5-1 and TRBJ2-5, with D tentatively TRBD1 (6 bases). The CDR3 is 14 residues long. Per germline, CDR1 SGHRS and CDR2 YFSETQ. Trimming took off 2 bases at V and 4 bases at J, with 12 bases between the two ends. CDR3: CASSLTRGGETQYF. The DNA of the CDR3 is TGCGCCAGCAGCTTAACCAGGGGCGGAGAGACCCAGTACTTC.

The chain couples TRBV7-2 to TRBJ2-5; 10 bases map to TRBD1. CDR1 and CDR2 from the germline V gene are SGHTA and FQGNSA. CDR3 length: 17 residues. V trimming: 3 bases; J trimming: 5 bases; junction bases outside the gene matches: 12. The CDR3 reads CASSLIGTGVMRETQYF. CDR3 coding DNA: TGTGCCAGCAGCTTGATCGGGACAGGGGTTATGCGGGAGACCCAGTACTTC. Drawing the rest from reference TRBV7-2 and TRBJ2-5, the complete variable domain is GAGVSQSPSNKVTEKGKDVELRCDPISGHTALYWYRQSLGQGLEFLIYFQGNSAPDKSGLPSDRFSAERTGGSVSTLTIQRTQQEDSAVYLCASSLIGTGVMRETQYFGPGTRLLVL.

The rearrangement joins TRBV3-1 (or the pseudogene TRBV3-2) to TRBJ1-6; 9 bases are a match to TRBD1. The CDR3 is 16 amino acids. CDR1 and CDR2 from the germline V gene are LGHDT and YNNKEL (reference sequence). V gave up 4 bases and J gave up 6 bases; unmatched junction bases: 7. CDR3 residues: CASSRLGQGSNSPLHF. The DNA of the CDR3 is TGTGCCAGCAGCCGACTAGGACAGGGGTCTAATTCACCCCTCCACTTT.

The chain carries TRBV6-1 and TRBJ2-2; D uncertain. This CDR3 is 16 amino acids long. CDR1 and CDR2 (germline): MNHNS, SASEGT. The V gene lost 1 base and the J gene lost 4 bases, with 13 bases spanning the gap. CDR3 loop: CASSEDPGMPTGELFF. DNA of the CDR3: TGTGCCAGCAGTGAAGATCCGGGTATGCCCACCGGGGAGCTGTTTTTT.

This chain uses TRBV15 with TRBJ2-7; 9 nucleotides match TRBD2. Germline V gene lookup returns CDR1 LNHNV and CDR2 YYDKDF (reference sequence). The CDR3 extends over 17 amino acids. The V segment lost 0 bases and the J segment 2 bases; nucleotides outside the gene matches: 8. CDR3 nucleotide sequence: TGTGCCACCAGCAGAGATAGTGTCGCGGGAGGGGCCTACGAGCAGTACTTC. This translates into CATSRDSVAGGAYEQYF.

The CDR3 is CSASEEGAYGYTF. CDR3 DNA sequence: TGCAGTGCTAGTGAAGAGGGGGCCTACGGCTACACCTTC. This chain uses TRBV20-1 with TRBJ1-2; 7 bases map to TRBD1. The CDR3 runs 13 residues. Germline values: CDR1 DFQATT, CDR2 SNEGSKA (reference sequence). V lost 3 bases and J lost 8; bases outside the gene matches: 9.

On this clone: This sample includes further DNA sequences coding for the same CDR3. This chain uses TRBV25-1 with TRBJ2-3; no clear D gene. Per the germline V gene, CDR1 is MGHDK and CDR2 is SYGVNS. Between the trimmed V and J ends, which lost 0 bases and 2 bases, there was a span of 6 bases. The length of the CDR3 is 14 residues. The CDR3 loop is CASSEYSLTDTQYF. Written as DNA, the CDR3 is TGTGCCAGCAGTGAATACAGTCTCACAGATACGCAGTATTTT.

This sequence joins TRBV28 and TRBJ2-7; TRBD1 agrees at 9 bases. The length of the CDR3 is 13 residues. Germline V gene data show CDR1 as MDHEN and CDR2 as SYDVKM. The J segment lost 4 bases and the V segment lost 11 bases, leaving 9 bases of the junction unmatched. This CDR3 is CAVPGQGSYEQYF. CDR3 coding DNA: TGTGCCGTACCGGGACAGGGTTCGTACGAGCAGTACTTC. The full variable domain, in which reference TRBV28 and TRBJ2-7 provide the parts outside the CDR3, is DVKVTQSSRYLVKRTGEKVFLECVQDMDHENMFWYRQDPGLGLRLIYFSYDVKMKEKGDIPEGYSVSREKKERFSLILESASTNQTSMYLCAVPGQGSYEQYFGPGTRLTVT.